Listed here is a single TCR beta chain. The V end lost 0 bases, the J end lost 4 bases, and 10 bases lay between the germline ends. Germline loops: CDR1 SGHRS, CDR2 YFSETQ. The CDR3 extends over 14 amino acids. Original methodology: The assay estimated nucleated cells by amplifying reference gene primers. Profiling relied on immunoSEQ multiplex PCR, and the TCRdb table lists in-frame clones only, not all of them. Clone size and V and J calls were adopted from that table, with D and trimming inferred from the DNA. The top ten hold 15% to 20% of the sample, which has 200,000 or so clones, around 77% seen once. The data are from a study of blood T cell repertoires in COVID-19. Study-wide background: PBMCs, B-cell-depleted T cells, or T cells were the source of the cDNA or gDNA that made up the material.

This receptor was identified in a man aged 55 to 70 with active or convalescent COVID-19. Sequenced sample: peripheral blood. This chain connects TRBV5-1 to TRBJ1-1, with D possibly being TRBD1 (5 bases). CDR3 loop: CASSLVGGATEAFF. DNA for the CDR3: TGCGCCAGCAGCTTGGTCGGTGGGGCCACTGAAGCTTTCTTT.